What follows are 25 T cell receptor beta chains derived from one specimen sequenced in a study of T cells in Graves' hyperthyroidism and ophthalmopathy. Researchers took RNA transcripts and amplified the TCR beta CDR3 regions from them. TCR CDR3 underwent first-round RT-PCR with the HTBI primer set. Each CDR3 protein is one row after TCRdb ran MiXCR on the multiplex PCR reads. This sample has around 350,000 distinct CDR3 sequences, with under 20% found just once. The specimen was blood. These receptors were obtained from a woman aged 18-29 years with Graves' hyperthyroidism.

The table lists this clonotype with many counts. V and J are TRBV19 and TRBJ2-4; D call uncertain. Germline V CDR1 and CDR2: LNHDA, SQIVND (reference sequence). Trimming left V 5 bases short and J 7 bases short, with 15 bases between. The CDR3 consists of 14 residues. The CDR3 here is CASSPRGPVNIQYF. The CDR3 DNA reads as TGTGCCAGTAGTCCCCGCGGACCTGTTAACATTCAGTACTTC. Full variable domain (missing parts from reference TRBV19 and TRBJ2-4): DGGITQSPKYLFRKEGQNVTLSCEQNLNHDAMYWYRQDPGQGLRLIYYSQIVNDFQKGDIAEGYSVSREKKESFPLTVTSAQKNPTAFYLCASSPRGPVNIQYFGAGTRLSVL.

This clonotype was recorded at least ten times. The V and J genes are TRBV20-1 and TRBJ1-5; D possibly corresponds to TRBD1 (5 bases). This CDR3 has 14 residues. Trimming cost V 1 base and J 5 bases, with 12 bases left between them. The germline gives CDR1 DFQATT, CDR2 SNEGSKA (reference sequence). The CDR3 is CSARGQSGHQPQHF. Here the CDR3 DNA reads TGCAGTGCTAGAGGACAGTCCGGCCATCAGCCCCAGCATTTT.

This clonotype was observed a few times. The chain links TRBV7-3 to TRBJ1-1; D uncertain. Germline V gene sequence: CDR1 SGHTA, CDR2 FQGTGA. This CDR3 has 13 amino acids. Trimming shortened V by 2 bases and J by 4 bases, and 8 bases separated the two germline ends. CDR3 sequence: CASSLGISTEAFF. CDR3 in DNA: TGTGCCAGCAGCTTAGGCATTAGCACTGAAGCTTTCTTT.

This clonotype was picked up many times. The chain uses TRBV2 and TRBJ2-7; 8 bases fit TRBD2. V lost 1 base, J lost 3 bases, and 2 bases stayed unmatched. The CDR3 extends over 14 amino acids. CDR1 and CDR2 from the germline V gene are SNHLY and FYNNEI. Written as DNA, the CDR3 is TGTGCCAGCAGTGAAGGGCGGGGGGACTACGAGCAGTACTTC. Translating it yields CASSEGRGDYEQYF.

Ten or more counts support this clonotype. The chain joins TRBV15 to TRBJ1-1, with a possible D match to TRBD1 (5 bases). In germline, CDR1 is LNHNV, CDR2 YYDKDF (reference sequence). The CDR3 sequence is 18 residues long. Trimming pared 2 bases from V and 7 bases from J, leaving 26 bases between. The CDR3 DNA is TGTGCCACCAGCAGAAACCGTTTTCGAGGGGCGCGGGGGAATGAAGCTTTCTTT. The encoded protein is CATSRNRFRGARGNEAFF.

This clonotype was found a few times. The V call is TRBV14, the J call TRBJ2-3; no clear D. Trimming took 1 base from V and 2 from J, leaving 7 bases between them. The germline V gene has CDR1 SGHDN and CDR2 FVKESK. This CDR3 region has 14 residues. The chain's CDR3 is CASSQGHFTDTQYF. CDR3 DNA: TGTGCCAGCAGCCAAGGGCATTTCACAGATACGCAGTATTTT. Full variable domain (rest looked up from reference TRBV14 and TRBJ2-3): EAGVTQFPSHSVIEKGQTVTLRCDPISGHDNLYWYRRVMGKEIKFLLHFVKESKQDESGMPNNRFLAERTGGTYSTLKVQPAELEDSGVYFCASSQGHFTDTQYFGPGTRLTVL.

This clonotype was seen at least ten times. The chain uses TRBV20-1 and TRBJ1-1; TRBD1 agrees at 8 bases. V trimming: 0 bases; J trimming: 5 bases; junction bases outside the gene matches: 8. Germline loops: CDR1 DFQATT, CDR2 SNEGSKA (reference sequence). This CDR3 has 15 residues. The CDR3 loop is CSARDGRGRLTEAFF. The DNA of the CDR3 is TGCAGTGCTAGAGACGGCAGGGGGCGATTAACTGAAGCTTTCTTT.

This clonotype came up many times. The chain is built from TRBV2 and TRBJ2-7, with D perhaps matching TRBD1 (5 bases). Trimming pared 4 bases from V and 4 bases from J, leaving 11 bases between. The V gene's germline CDR1 is SNHLY and CDR2 FYNNEI. CDR3 length equals 13 residues. The chain's CDR3 is CASSADSSYEQYF. Here the CDR3 DNA reads TGTGCCAGCAGTGCCGACAGCTCATACGAGCAGTACTTC.

This clonotype was picked up many times. The chain combines TRBV6-1 with TRBJ2-7; possibly TRBD1 for D (7 bases). The V gene's germline CDR1 is MNHNS and CDR2 SASEGT. The CDR3 has 15 residues. Trimming cost V 6 bases and J 5 bases, with 20 bases left between them. CDR3: CASSPQGRGVDEQYF. The CDR3 nucleotides are TGTGCCAGCAGCCCACAGGGGCGCGGGGTGGACGAGCAGTACTTC.

This clonotype was detected many times. V is TRBV30 and J is TRBJ2-7; TRBD2 matches at 7 bases. The germline CDR1 and CDR2 sequences are GTSNPN and SVGIG (reference sequence). The CDR3 runs to 16 residues. The V segment lost 4 bases and the J segment 6 bases; nucleotides outside the gene matches: 18. The CDR3 nucleotides read TGTGCCTGGACCGAAAAGAGCGGGGCTATGGCGGGCGAGCAGTACTTC. Its protein product is CAWTEKSGAMAGEQYF.

The sample holds many counts of this clonotype. The chain links TRBV12-3 or TRBV12-4 to TRBJ2-5, with D possibly TRBD2 on 6 matching bases. CDR3 size: 15 residues. The V end was cut by 7 bases, the J end by 5 bases, with 20 bases between. This CDR3 reads CASTNGGGKEETQYF. The CDR3 region has the DNA TGTGCCAGCACGAACGGCGGAGGGAAGGAGGAGACCCAGTACTTC.

This clonotype was seen many times. V is TRBV29-1 and J is TRBJ2-2; no firm D call. Trimming stripped 4 bases from V and 3 bases from J, with 9 bases between. CDR1 SQVTM and CDR2 ANQGSEA come from the germline V gene. The CDR3 length is 13 residues. CDR3 region: CSVVQVYTGELFF. CDR3 bases: TGCAGCGTTGTTCAGGTGTACACCGGGGAGCTGTTTTTT.

This clonotype was recorded at least ten times. The chain recombines TRBV5-1 with TRBJ2-7; 12 nucleotides align to TRBD1. Germline-derived CDR1 and CDR2 are SGHRS and YFSETQ. The CDR3 loop spans 18 amino acids. The trim removed 4 bases at V and 2 bases at J, leaving 13 bases unmatched. The CDR3 reads CASSRTSRDRGRPYEQYF. For the CDR3, the DNA is TGCGCCAGCAGCCGAACGAGCCGGGACAGGGGGCGCCCCTACGAGCAGTACTTC.

This clonotype was detected ten times or more. The rearrangement joins TRBV30 to TRBJ1-1, with D possibly being TRBD1 (5 bases). CDR3 length equals 13 residues. The ends were cut back, 4 bases at V and 4 bases at J, with 13 bases in the middle. Per the germline V gene, CDR1 is GTSNPN and CDR2 is SVGIG (reference sequence). The CDR3 bases are TGTGCCTGGAATAGACAGCCGGGCACTGAAGCTTTCTTT. Protein: CAWNRQPGTEAFF. Looking up the rest from reference TRBV30 and TRBJ1-1 gives the full variable domain: SQTIHQWPATLVQPVGSPLSLECTVEGTSNPNLYWYRQAAGRGLQLLFYSVGIGQISSEVPQNLSASRPQDRQFILSSKKLLLSDSGFYLCAWNRQPGTEAFFGQGTRLTVV.

This clonotype was detected ten times or more. The chain is built from TRBV11-2 and TRBJ2-7; 11 nucleotides line up with TRBD2. J was trimmed by 2 bases and V by 1 base; bases with no gene match: 4. The CDR3 has 16 residues. Germline CDR1 reads SGHAT; CDR2 reads FQNNGV. The CDR3 DNA reads as TGTGCCAGCAGCTTAGGGGGACTAGCGGAAACCTACGAGCAGTACTTC. This gives the protein CASSLGGLAETYEQYF.

In this sample, this clonotype turned up many times. The DNA for the CDR3 is TGCGCCAGCAGCAATGACAGACTGAACACTGAAGCTTTCTTT. Translating gives CASSNDRLNTEAFF. The V gene is TRBV5-1, the J gene TRBJ1-1; TRBD1 is a possible D gene (5 bases). The V end lost 4 bases, the J end lost 0 bases, and 10 bases lay between the germline ends. Germline CDR1 SGHRS, CDR2 YFSETQ. This CDR3 is built from 14 residues.

In its sample, this clonotype was seen many times. The chain joins TRBV10-3 to TRBJ1-1, with TRBD1 identical over 9 bases. The V gene end was trimmed by 6 bases and the J gene end by 1 base; junction bases not matched to a gene: 3. Germline assignment: CDR1 ENHRY and CDR2 SYGVKD. The CDR3 extends over 14 amino acids. In DNA form, the CDR3 reads TGTGCCATCAGGGGGACAGGGAGGAACACTGAAGCTTTCTTT. It is translated as CAIRGTGRNTEAFF.

This clonotype is judged medium-sized. The chain couples TRBV5-1 to TRBJ1-1, with a tentative D call TRBD1 (5 bases). This CDR3 is built from 15 residues. Trimming took off 4 bases at V and 0 bases at J, with 13 bases between the two ends. CDR1 and CDR2 from the germline V gene are SGHRS and YFSETQ. CDR3 coding DNA: TGCGCCAGCAGCCCCGGGGACTTCATGAACACTGAAGCTTTCTTT. It translates to CASSPGDFMNTEAFF.

In its sample, this clonotype was seen many times. The chain recombines TRBV6-1 with TRBJ1-2; TRBD1 matches 9 bases. The CDR3 length is 15 residues. Germline assignment: CDR1 MNHNS and CDR2 SASEGT. J gave up 7 bases and V 6 bases, and 12 bases lay outside the gene matches. The CDR3 region has the DNA TGTGCCAGCAGCCGGATGACAGGGGGTCCGTCTGGCTACACCTTC. Translated, it gives CASSRMTGGPSGYTF.

This clonotype appeared many times. This sequence joins TRBV4-1 and TRBJ1-5; 7 positions agree with TRBD1. The CDR3 is 16 residues long. CDR1 MGHRA and CDR2 YSYEKL come from the germline V gene. V lost 4 bases, J lost 4 bases, and 10 bases stayed unmatched. DNA for the CDR3: TGCGCCAGCAGCCGACTTGGACAGGCTGAGAATCAGCCCCAGCATTTT. This encodes CASSRLGQAENQPQHF.

In its sample, this clonotype was seen a few times. The gene calls are TRBV5-5 and TRBJ2-2, with TRBD1 matching over 9 bases. Trimming removed 0 bases from V and 5 bases from J; junction bases left unmatched: 5. The germline V gene has CDR1 SGHKS and CDR2 YYEKEE (reference sequence). The CDR3 has 16 amino acids. The DNA of the CDR3 is TGTGCCAGCAGCTTGGCCGAGACAGGGGGAACCGGGGAGCTGTTTTTT. It codes for CASSLAETGGTGELFF. The full variable domain, rest sourced from reference TRBV5-5 and TRBJ2-2, is DAGVTQSPTHLIKTRGQQVTLRCSPISGHKSVSWYQQVLGQGPQFIFQYYEKEERGRGNFPDRFSARQFPNYSSELNVNALLLGDSALYLCASSLAETGGTGELFFGEGSRLTVL.

The sample holds many counts of this clonotype. The rearrangement links TRBV10-3 to TRBJ1-5; D is perhaps TRBD1 (6 bases). CDR1 is ENHRY and CDR2 is SYGVKD in the germline V gene. This CDR3 has 13 amino acids. V was pared by 3 bases and J by 5 bases, with 8 bases between. For the CDR3, the DNA is TGTGCCATCAGTGAAGCAGGGGATCAGCCCCAGCATTTT. Protein: CAISEAGDQPQHF.

This clonotype has a count of ten or more. The chain links TRBV12-3 or TRBV12-4 to TRBJ2-5, with 9 bases lining up with TRBD1. J gave up 3 bases and V 8 bases, and 4 bases lay outside the gene matches. CDR3 length: 13 amino acids. In nucleotides, the CDR3 is TGTGCCAGCGGACGGACAGGGGAAGAGACCCAGTACTTC. It specifies CASGRTGEETQYF.

This clonotype was counted many times. V usage is TRBV20-1 and J usage is TRBJ2-7, with D unresolved. Germline V gene sequence: CDR1 DFQATT, CDR2 SNEGSKA (reference sequence). The CDR3 covers 11 residues. The ends were cut back, 3 bases at V and 4 bases at J, with 7 bases in the middle. CDR3 protein: CSASSPYEQYF. The CDR3 coding sequence is TGCAGTGCTAGTTCCCCGTACGAGCAGTACTTC.

This clonotype was observed at least ten times. The J gene is TRBJ2-7, the V gene TRBV28; possibly TRBD1 or TRBD2 for D (5 bases each). Germline lookup yields CDR1 MDHEN and CDR2 SYDVKM. V was pared by 6 bases and J by 2 bases, with 14 bases between. The CDR3 is 14 amino acids. CDR3 DNA sequence: TGTGCCAGCAGCTCTCCGGGGCCGACCTACGAGCAGTACTTC. Translating gives CASSSPGPTYEQYF.